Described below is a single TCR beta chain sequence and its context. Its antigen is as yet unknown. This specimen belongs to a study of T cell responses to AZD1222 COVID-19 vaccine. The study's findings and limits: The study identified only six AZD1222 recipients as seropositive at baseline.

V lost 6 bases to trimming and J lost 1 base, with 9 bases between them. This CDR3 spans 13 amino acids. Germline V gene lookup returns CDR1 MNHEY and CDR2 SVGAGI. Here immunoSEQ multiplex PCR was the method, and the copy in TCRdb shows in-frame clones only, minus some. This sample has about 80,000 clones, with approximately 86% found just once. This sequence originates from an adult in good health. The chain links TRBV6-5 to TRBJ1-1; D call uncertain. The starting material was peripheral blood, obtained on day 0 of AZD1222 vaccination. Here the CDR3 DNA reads TGTGCCAGCAGGCCAGACTGGAACACTGAAGCTTTCTTT. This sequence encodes CASRPDWNTEAFF.